This T cell receptor (beta chain) is from a study of T cells expressing NK-cell markers. Germline V lookup: CDR1 MNHNS, CDR2 SASEGT. The CDR3 totals 15 residues. One entry per CDR3 protein, without DNA, is what TCRdb gives after re-calling the 5' RACE reads. The table lists roughly 350,000 distinct CDR3 sequences, with around 5.2% in the top ten. The clonotype originates from a man aged 18-70 years in good health. The J gene is TRBJ2-2, the V gene TRBV6-1; the TCRdb call, TRBD2, lacks DNA for checking. The sample comprised blood T cells: a sorted CD56 or NKG2C T cell subset, CD4+ or CD8+ T cells, or bulk PBMC T cells (not recorded which). The CDR3 loop reads CASSTGLANTGELFF.